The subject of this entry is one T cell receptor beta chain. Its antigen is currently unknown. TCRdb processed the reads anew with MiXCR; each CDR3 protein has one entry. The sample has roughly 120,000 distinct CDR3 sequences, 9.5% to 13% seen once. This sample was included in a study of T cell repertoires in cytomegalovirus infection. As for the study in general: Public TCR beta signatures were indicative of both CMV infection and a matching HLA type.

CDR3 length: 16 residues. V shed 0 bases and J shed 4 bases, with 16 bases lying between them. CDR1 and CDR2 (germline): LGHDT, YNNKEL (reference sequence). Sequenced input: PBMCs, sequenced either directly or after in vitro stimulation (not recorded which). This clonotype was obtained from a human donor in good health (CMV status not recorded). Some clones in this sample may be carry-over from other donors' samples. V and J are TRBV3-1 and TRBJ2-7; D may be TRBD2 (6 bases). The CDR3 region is CASSQERDFTRYEQYF. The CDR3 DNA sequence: TGTGCCAGCAGCCAAGAAAGGGACTTCACACGGTACGAGCAGTACTTC.